This T cell receptor beta chain was found in a study of CD8 T cells in ankylosing spondylitis. Findings and limits, study-wide: What seemed typical of ankylosing spondylitis blood was a TCR beta motif built from under 10 highly homologous variants. Disease-linked clones proved CD8+ and comparatively uncommon in peripheral blood. Some motif variants had been reported before (in reactive arthritis synovial fluid and blood). In ankylosing spondylitis patients, matched synovial fluid reportedly showed significant enrichment of disease-linked clones.

Germline V gene sequence: CDR1 SGHAT, CDR2 FQNNGV. CDR3 length: 17 residues. V lost 0 bases, J lost 7 bases, and 10 bases stayed unmatched. This clonotype has just a few counts. The antigen remains unidentified. A quantitative 5'-RACE method, one with molecular barcodes, was used to make TCR beta libraries. TCRdb analysed the 5' RACE reads with MiXCR anew, one entry per CDR3 protein. The sample includes fewer than 500,000 distinct CDR3 sequences, roughly a quarter of them seen just once. The clonotype originates from a male donor with ankylosing spondylitis. The chain is built from TRBV11-2 and TRBJ2-1, with 9 bases matching TRBD2. Sequenced material: blood, either unsorted or a sorted T cell fraction (not recorded which). CDR3 loop: CASSLDRAGGPKNEQFF. The CDR3 DNA follows: TGTGCCAGCAGCTTAGATCGGGCGGGAGGGCCTAAAAATGAGCAGTTCTTC.